This is a list of T cell receptor beta chains from one sample in a study of shared clonotypes between healthy human individuals. Repertoires were generated with immunoSEQ multiplex PCR, while TCRdb's copy carries only in-frame clones and drops some. The sample lists roughly 720,000 clones, about 90% occurring once. The sequencing sample was made of memory CD8+ T cells from PBMCs. These receptors were taken from a man younger than 30 in good health. Some clones in this sample may be carry-over from other donors' samples. CDR3s include the opening cysteine and the closing phenylalanine or tryptophan. A D gene is named only where the DNA matches it firmly. Clone size is given for some rows only: seen once, a few or many times, or a class if the clone is expanded.

size	V	D	J	CDR3	DNA
-	TRBV19	-	TRBJ2-2	CASSAYIQANTGELFF	TGTGCCAGTAGTGCCTACATTCAGGCAAACACCGGGGAGCTGTTTTTT
-	TRBV6-1	TRBD1	TRBJ2-7	CASSERTGTVSEQYF	TGTGCCAGCAGTGAAAGAACCGGGACAGTCAGCGAGCAGTACTTC
-	TRBV2	-	TRBJ1-1	CASSIPALTMNTEAFF	TGTGCCAGCAGTATTCCAGCACTTACCATGAACACTGAAGCTTTCTTT
-	TRBV10-3	-	TRBJ2-7	CAISYGTTYEQYF	TGTGCCATCAGTTACGGGACAACCTACGAGCAGTACTTC
-	TRBV6-5	-	TRBJ1-4	CASSYSQSSYEKLFF	TGTGCCAGCAGTTATTCCCAATCAAGTTATGAAAAACTGTTTTTT
-	TRBV29-1	TRBD1	TRBJ2-1	CSVHRRPGQGWYNEQFF	TGCAGCGTCCACCGACGTCCGGGACAGGGCTGGTACAATGAGCAGTTCTTC
-	TRBV28	-	TRBJ1-1	CASRIVASVTEAFF	TGTGCCAGCAGGATTGTGGCAAGCGTGACTGAAGCTTTCTTT
-	TRBV4-3	TRBD2	TRBJ2-3	CASSQDLTSATIFHTQYF	TGCGCCAGCAGCCAAGATTTGACTAGCGCCACAATCTTCCATACGCAGTATTTT
-	TRBV27	-	TRBJ1-2	CASSTDPRGPGGYTF	TGTGCCAGCAGTACCGACCCGAGGGGACCGGGAGGCTACACCTTC
-	TRBV28	-	TRBJ2-7	CASNDLGDYYEQYF	TGTGCCAGCAACGACCTAGGAGATTACTACGAGCAGTACTTC
-	TRBV4-1	-	TRBJ1-1	CASREWNTEAFF	TGCGCCAGTAGAGAATGGAACACTGAAGCTTTCTTT
-	TRBV7-6	TRBD1	TRBJ2-7	CASSAQGTGTYEQYF	TGTGCCAGCAGCGCGCAGGGGACAGGGACCTACGAGCAGTACTTC
once	TRBV5-1	-	TRBJ1-2	CASSLNGGRGYTF	TGCGCCAGCAGCTTGAACGGGGGTAGAGGCTACACCTTC
-	TRBV27	TRBD1	TRBJ2-7	CASSLSTGGQGEQYF	TGTGCCAGCAGTTTATCTACAGGGGGGCAGGGCGAGCAGTACTTC
-	TRBV9	-	TRBJ2-3	CASSVWGADTQYF	TGTGCCAGCAGCGTATGGGGAGCAGATACGCAGTATTTT
-	TRBV28	TRBD2	TRBJ2-1	CASSPRTRARYNEQFF	TGTGCCAGCAGTCCTCGGACTAGAGCACGATACAATGAGCAGTTCTTC
-	TRBV10-2	TRBD2	TRBJ2-1	CASSEGLALFEQFF	TGCGCCAGCAGTGAGGGACTAGCGCTTTTTGAGCAGTTCTTC
-	TRBV5-6	-	TRBJ2-1	CASSFSRYNEQFF	TGTGCCAGCAGCTTTTCCAGGTACAATGAGCAGTTCTTC
-	TRBV19	-	TRBJ1-2	CASTDTWDNKYYGYTF	TGTGCCAGTACCGACACCTGGGACAATAAATACTATGGCTACACCTTC
-	TRBV5-8	TRBD1	TRBJ2-7	CASSQGQGIRLYEQYF	TGTGCCAGCAGCCAGGGACAGGGAATTCGGCTTTACGAGCAGTACTTC
-	TRBV27	-	TRBJ2-7	CASSQWGTVSYEQYF	TGTGCCAGCAGTCAATGGGGGACTGTCTCCTACGAGCAGTACTTC
-	TRBV4-3	-	TRBJ2-7	CASSQGRGFYEQYF	TGCGCCAGCAGCCAGGGGCGGGGCTTCTACGAGCAGTACTTC
-	TRBV13	-	TRBJ2-7	CASSLVGSVEQYF	TGTGCCAGCAGCTTAGTCGGGTCGGTCGAGCAGTACTTC
-	TRBV28	TRBD1	TRBJ2-3	CASRIRGQGDDTQYF	TGTGCCAGCAGAATCCGAGGACAGGGCGACGATACGCAGTATTTT
-	TRBV27	-	TRBJ1-1	CASSEAGRNTEAFF	TGTGCCAGCAGTGAAGCGGGAAGAAACACTGAAGCTTTCTTT
once	TRBV19	TRBD1	TRBJ1-5	CASSIRDRNQPQHF	TGTGCCAGTAGTATCCGGGACAGGAACCAGCCCCAGCATTTT
-	TRBV19	-	TRBJ1-2	CASQTGYHQGNYGYTF	TGTGCCAGTCAGACAGGATACCACCAGGGGAACTATGGCTACACCTTC
once	TRBV6-1	-	TRBJ1-4	CASSVETGGAEKLFF	TGTGCCAGCAGTGTAGAGACAGGAGGAGCTGAAAAACTGTTTTTT
-	TRBV5-5	-	TRBJ1-1	CASSLFLGVGTEAFF	TGTGCCAGCAGCTTGTTTCTAGGGGTCGGGACTGAAGCTTTCTTT
once	TRBV2	TRBD1	TRBJ2-5	CASTPGTGETQYF	TGTGCCAGCACCCCCGGGACAGGCGAGACCCAGTACTTC
-	TRBV5-5	-	TRBJ1-2	CASSWIHREGNYGYTF	TGTGCCAGCAGCTGGATACACAGGGAGGGCAACTATGGCTACACCTTC
-	TRBV9	TRBD2	TRBJ2-7	CASSPSSGTSENYEQYF	TGTGCCAGCAGCCCGAGTTCTGGGACTAGCGAGAACTACGAGCAGTACTTC
-	TRBV7-9	TRBD1	TRBJ2-7	CASSTRDSSYEQYF	TGTGCCAGCAGCACCCGGGACAGTTCCTACGAGCAGTACTTC
-	TRBV7-9	TRBD2	TRBJ2-1	CASSKGLAGGGGEQFF	TGTGCCAGCAGCAAGGGACTAGCGGGAGGGGGAGGGGAGCAGTTCTTC
-	TRBV5-4	-	TRBJ1-1	CASSQGTLNTEAFF	TGCGCCAGCAGCCAAGGGACATTGAACACTGAAGCTTTCTTT
-	TRBV7-9	TRBD1	TRBJ2-2	CASTEGTGPNTGELFF	TGTGCCAGCACCGAGGGGACAGGCCCGAACACCGGGGAGCTGTTTTTT
-	TRBV6-5	TRBD1	TRBJ1-2	CASRDRGHGYTF	TGTGCCAGCAGAGACAGGGGTCATGGCTACACCTTC
-	TRBV27	TRBD1	TRBJ2-7	CASSGGTGHTEQYF	TGTGCCAGCAGCGGGGGGACAGGGCACACCGAGCAGTACTTC
-	TRBV10-3	TRBD1	TRBJ1-5	CAISEQTGKFPQPQHF	TGTGCCATCAGTGAGCAGACAGGGAAATTCCCTCAGCCCCAGCATTTT
-	TRBV6-1	TRBD1	TRBJ2-7	CASRGQGAYEQYF	TGTGCCAGCCGGGGACAGGGTGCCTACGAGCAGTACTTC
-	TRBV5-1	-	TRBJ2-7	CASRPGRYSYEQYF	TGCGCCAGCAGACCCGGACGGTACTCCTACGAGCAGTACTTC
-	TRBV9	TRBD1	TRBJ1-1	CASSAGTGHNTEAFF	TGTGCCAGCAGCGCCGGGACAGGACACAACACTGAAGCTTTCTTT
-	TRBV29-1	TRBD2	TRBJ2-7	CSVDAGGGPSYEQYF	TGCAGCGTTGATGCGGGGGGAGGGCCGTCCTACGAGCAGTACTTC
many	TRBV27	-	TRBJ2-7	CASRLNGGWGSYEQYF	TGTGCCAGCCGATTGAATGGGGGTTGGGGAAGCTACGAGCAGTACTTC
few	TRBV27	TRBD1	TRBJ1-5	CASSTGGSQPQHF	TGTGCCAGCAGTACAGGGGGAAGTCAGCCCCAGCATTTT
-	TRBV19	-	TRBJ1-1	CASSITGTGNTEAFF	TGTGCCAGTAGTATAACCGGGACGGGGAACACTGAAGCTTTCTTT
-	TRBV27	-	TRBJ2-7	CASSPSEIPYEQYF	TGTGCCAGCAGTCCCTCTGAGATCCCCTACGAGCAGTACTTC
-	TRBV9	-	TRBJ2-7	CASSANTGTPAYEQYF	TGTGCCAGCAGCGCCAATACAGGGACCCCCGCCTACGAGCAGTACTTC
-	TRBV14	-	TRBJ2-1	CASSPEIPEIYNEQFF	TGTGCCAGCAGCCCTGAAATACCCGAAATCTACAATGAGCAGTTCTTC
-	TRBV7-9	-	TRBJ1-2	CASSPLGARGYTF	TGTGCCAGCAGCCCCTTGGGGGCCCGGGGCTACACCTTC
-	TRBV6-1	-	TRBJ1-1	CASRVQEPEAFF	TGTGCCAGCAGGGTGCAGGAACCTGAAGCTTTCTTT
-	TRBV5-8	TRBD1	TRBJ2-7	CASSFFGTGGEQYF	TGTGCCAGCAGCTTTTTCGGGACAGGGGGCGAGCAGTACTTC
-	TRBV10-3	TRBD2	TRBJ2-7	CAISALAGGRREQYF	TGTGCCATCAGTGCCCTAGCGGGAGGTCGTAGGGAGCAGTACTTC
-	TRBV4-3	-	TRBJ2-7	CASSNVYEQYF	TGCGCCAGCAGCAACGTCTACGAGCAGTACTTC
-	TRBV28	-	TRBJ2-2	CASSSTAPQVTGELFF	TGTGCCAGCAGTTCTACCGCACCCCAGGTCACCGGGGAGCTGTTTTTT